These T cell receptor beta chains were read from a single sample in a study of shared clonotypes between healthy human individuals. TCRdb's table, derived via immunoSEQ multiplex PCR, lists solely in-frame clones and lacks some. This table holds some 2,500,000 clones, around 92% found once. What was sequenced was naive CD4+ T cells from PBMCs. The source is a man aged 18-30 years in good health. Some clones in this sample may be carry-over from other donors' samples. Each CDR3 is given without its conserved first and last residue.

J gene: TRBJ2-5
V gene: TRBV27
CDR3 protein: ASSPGQGIAWETQY

J gene: TRBJ2-2
V gene: TRBV5-5
CDR3 protein: ASSLLAGGNTGELF

J gene: TRBJ1-2
V gene: TRBV18
CDR3 protein: ASSLFTVSIDYGYT

J gene: TRBJ2-2
V gene: TRBV7-2
CDR3 protein: ASSFGGNTGELF

J gene: TRBJ2-1
V gene: TRBV2
CDR3 protein: ASNERELYDEQF

J gene: TRBJ2-7
V gene: TRBV5-1
CDR3 protein: ASSLAAGLDGEQY

J gene: TRBJ2-7
V gene: TRBV14
CDR3 protein: ASSNSGSSYEQY

J gene: TRBJ2-2
V gene: TRBV5-1
CDR3 protein: ASSLTSGLTGELF

J gene: TRBJ1-1
V gene: TRBV4-1
CDR3 protein: ASSREAGRGTEAF

J gene: TRBJ1-2
V gene: TRBV2
CDR3 protein: ASSITGARGGYT

J gene: TRBJ2-7
V gene: TRBV5-1
CDR3 protein: ASSWGVADYYEQY

J gene: TRBJ1-4
V gene: TRBV7-9
CDR3 protein: ASSYRGEEKLF

J gene: TRBJ2-3
V gene: TRBV6-5
CDR3 protein: ASSYGQGRDTQY

J gene: TRBJ2-7
V gene: TRBV28
CDR3 protein: ASSLRDGPYEQY

J gene: TRBJ2-4
V gene: TRBV2
CDR3 protein: ASNQEEQNIQY

J gene: TRBJ2-5
V gene: TRBV7-2
CDR3 protein: ASSSRAQRGQETQY

J gene: TRBJ2-1
V gene: TRBV4-1
CDR3 protein: ASSQAEGNEQF

J gene: TRBJ1-5
V gene: TRBV18
CDR3 protein: ASSPPGDREQPQH

J gene: TRBJ2-2
V gene: TRBV7-6
CDR3 protein: ASSLEPGGELF

J gene: TRBJ2-1
V gene: TRBV2
CDR3 protein: ASKREREDFYEQF